One and the same sample provided the 21 T cell receptor beta chains below, sequenced in a study of T-cell memory formation after mild COVID-19 (dated by TCRdb to the early 2020s). The method behind the library was 5' RACE. Sequencing used an Illumina NovaSeq 6000. TCRdb trimmed public reads at Q25 via fastp, called clones via MiXCR and kept in-frame beta chains. For every CDR3 protein sequence, its rows merge into one entry that carries the most common genes and DNA. For this sample there are hundreds of thousands of distinct CDR3 sequences; approximately 19% appear just once. The ten largest make up 20% to 25% of the sample. Sequencing input: PBMCs or a T cell subset sorted from them (not recorded which). Receptors were obtained from a man younger than 30 who had mild COVID-19 (a few samples of this study predate the infection). The sample titles of this study are shuffled in the database, so cell type and time point are left out; the donor was told from shared clones.

In this sample, this clonotype turned up a few times. CDR3 in amino acids: CASSALTDQPQHF. The CDR3, as DNA: TGTGCCAGCAGTGCCCTGACAGATCAGCCCCAGCATTTT. J is TRBJ1-5 and V is TRBV12-3 or TRBV12-4; D perhaps matches TRBD1 (5 bases). V was cut by 5 bases and J by 5 bases, with 10 bases left in between. CDR3 length: 13 amino acids.

The V and J genes are TRBV7-3 and TRBJ2-1, with TRBD1 identical over 8 bases. The CDR3 runs to 13 residues. Per the germline V gene, CDR1 is SGHTA and CDR2 is FQGTGA. The junction had 10 bases not matched to a gene; V was cut back by 3 bases and J by 15 bases. The CDR3 region has the DNA TGTGCCAGCAGCTTCTCCCACGGACAGGGAGCGTTCTTC. This codes for CASSFSHGQGAFF.

The gene calls are TRBV5-5 and TRBJ2-7, with D unclear. V was cut by 2 bases and J by 4 bases, with 19 bases left in between. Germline assignment: CDR1 SGHKS and CDR2 YYEKEE (reference sequence). The CDR3 is made up of 16 amino acids. CDR3 in DNA: TGTGCCAGCAGCTTTTCCCCCACAGTAGCACTGTACGAGCAGTACGTC. Translated: CASSFSPTVALYEQYV.

The V call is TRBV12-3 or TRBV12-4, the J call TRBJ2-1; D not certain. This CDR3 comprises 15 residues. V was cut by 3 bases and J by 9 bases, with 18 bases left in between. The CDR3 is CASSFQFVTPTEQFF. CDR3 DNA: TGTGCCAGCAGTTTTCAGTTTGTTACGCCTACTGAGCAGTTCTTC.

This clonotype came up a few times. The chain recombines TRBV15 with TRBJ2-3; weak D call: TRBD1 (5 bases). CDR1 and CDR2 (germline): LNHNV, YYDKDF (reference sequence). This CDR3 region has 12 residues. V dropped 5 bases and J dropped 8 bases, with 11 bases sitting between them. The CDR3: CATSGAQGTQYF. CDR3 coding DNA: TGTGCCACCAGCGGGGCGCAGGGTACGCAGTATTTT.

This clonotype showed up many times. An end of the junction differs from the germline gene, which may be a read error. This chain connects TRBV5-1 to TRBJ2-3; TRBD1 might be the D (6 bases). The CDR3 length is 14 residues. Per the germline V gene, CDR1 is SGHRS and CDR2 is YFSETQ. The CDR3 loop is CASSLGQSTDTQYF. The CDR3 region has the DNA TGTGCCAGCAGCTTAGGACAGAGCACAGATACGCAGTATTTT. Combining the CDR3 with reference TRBV5-1 and TRBJ2-3 gives the whole variable domain KAGVTQTPRYLIKTRGQQVTLSCSPISGHRSVSWYQQTPGQGLQFLFEYFSETQRNKGNFPGRFSGRQFSNSRSEMNVSTLELGDSALYLCASSLGQSTDTQYFGPGTRLTVL.

The table lists this clonotype with many counts. This chain connects TRBV10-3 to TRBJ2-3; TRBD1 matches at 8 bases. The junction had 9 bases not matched to a gene; V was cut back by 10 bases and J by 6 bases. Germline CDR1 and CDR2: ENHRY and SYGVKD. CDR3 size: 13 residues. CDR3 amino acids: CATLGQAADTQYF. The CDR3, as DNA: TGTGCCACCTTGGGACAGGCGGCGGATACGCAGTATTTT.

The chain employs TRBV5-1 and TRBJ2-3; TRBD2 matches 9 bases. This CDR3 region has 18 residues. The V gene's germline CDR1 is SGHRS and CDR2 YFSETQ. J was trimmed by 1 base and V by 0 bases; bases with no gene match: 9. DNA for the CDR3: TGCGCCAGCAGCTTGGGTAGCGGGGGCCACGGAGGCACAGATACGCAGTATTTT. Translation gives CASSLGSGGHGGTDTQYF.

V and J are TRBV12-3 or TRBV12-4 and TRBJ1-5; D call uncertain. With 3 bases removed from V and 6 bases from J, the gap between germline ends came to 21 bases. CDR3 length: 17 residues. For the CDR3, the DNA is TGTGCCAGCAGTTTGGGTCCTGGAACAGTGCGTGGTCAGCCCCAGCATTTT. Translated: CASSLGPGTVRGQPQHF.

The genes are TRBV7-6 and TRBJ2-3; D unclear. V gave up 0 bases and J gave up 2 bases, with 6 bases separating them. Germline V lookup: CDR1 SGHVS, CDR2 FNYEAQ. This CDR3 is 14 amino acids long. CDR3 DNA sequence: TGTGCCAGCAGCTTAGCGAAAATCACAGATACGCAGTATTTT. This encodes CASSLAKITDTQYF.

The chain combines TRBV6-2 or TRBV6-3 with TRBJ2-1; D unresolved. V lost 8 bases and J 8 bases, leaving 7 bases between the germline ends. CDR1 and CDR2 from the germline V gene are MNHEY and SVGEGT. The CDR3 runs to 10 residues. The DNA of the CDR3 is TGTGCCAGCGGAGAGTATGAGCAGTTCTTC. Amino acids: CASGEYEQFF.

This clonotype was seen at least ten times. The chain has TRBV5-1 and TRBJ2-5, with TRBD1 matching 7 bases. Germline CDR1 is SGHRS and CDR2 is YFSETQ. Trimming at V came to 6 bases and at J to 5 bases, leaving 13 bases not matched to a gene. The CDR3 runs to 15 residues. In nucleotides, the CDR3 is TGCGCCAGCACCAATCCTGAGGGGGCTGGGGAGACCCAGTACTTC. It codes for CASTNPEGAGETQYF.

This clonotype was observed a few times. This chain uses TRBV7-9 with TRBJ2-5; the match to TRBD2 covers 8 bases. The CDR3 sequence is 16 residues long. Per germline, CDR1 SEHNR and CDR2 FQNEAQ (reference sequence). Trimming cost V 6 bases and J 2 bases; bases outside gene matches: 11. The CDR3 region is CASSYISGGAQETQYF. DNA of the CDR3: TGTGCCAGCAGTTACATCAGCGGGGGCGCACAAGAGACCCAGTACTTC.

This clonotype was seen repeatedly, ten times or more. V gene TRBV12-3 or TRBV12-4 combines with J gene TRBJ2-4; the match to TRBD1 covers 7 bases. V lost 5 bases and J lost 0; bases outside the gene matches: 7. The CDR3 sequence is 16 residues long. The DNA for the CDR3 is TGTGCCAGCAGTCTCCCGACAGGGAGAGCCAAAAACATTCAGTACTTC. Translation gives CASSLPTGRAKNIQYF.

The chain employs TRBV20-1 and TRBJ1-5, with D possibly matching TRBD1 (6 bases). The CDR3 has 14 residues. CDR1 and CDR2 (germline): DFQATT, SNEGSKA (reference sequence). Here the CDR3 DNA reads TGCAGCCAACAGGGAAGGACAGCTAATCAGCCCCAGCATTTT. Its translation: CSQQGRTANQPQHF.

This clonotype was picked up many times. The chain recombines TRBV7-7 with TRBJ2-1, with TRBD2 matching over 13 bases. V was pared by 5 bases and J by 6 bases, with 4 bases of the junction left unmatched. Germline-derived CDR1 and CDR2 are SSHAT and FNYEAQ (reference sequence). This CDR3 is built from 15 residues. This CDR3 reads CASSPRTSGGNEQFF. DNA of the CDR3: TGTGCCAGCAGCCCCCGGACTAGCGGGGGCAATGAGCAGTTCTTC.

This clonotype appeared a few times. The CDR3 spells CASIDPQYQETQYF. CDR3 nucleotides: TGTGCCAGCATCGACCCGCAGTACCAAGAGACCCAGTACTTC. The V call is TRBV12-3 or TRBV12-4, the J call TRBJ2-5, with no clear D. Between the trimmed V and J ends, which lost 7 bases and 0 bases, there was a span of 12 bases. This CDR3 spans 14 amino acids.

This rearrangement joins TRBV6-5 to TRBJ2-1, with 8 bases lining up with TRBD1. This CDR3 region has 15 residues. The V gene end was trimmed by 2 bases and the J gene end by 4 bases; junction bases not matched to a gene: 4. From germline, CDR1 is MNHEY and CDR2 SVGAGI. CDR3 bases: TGTGCCAGCAGTTACCAGGGGGCAACTTACAATGAGCAGTTCTTC. It is translated as CASSYQGATYNEQFF.

The sample holds a few counts of this clonotype. The rearrangement links TRBV10-3 to TRBJ2-7; a weak D match, TRBD1 (6 bases). The germline V and J ends were trimmed by 3 bases and 2 bases, with 11 bases remaining between them. In germline, CDR1 is ENHRY, CDR2 SYGVKD. This CDR3 comprises 14 residues. The CDR3 DNA is TGTGCCATCAGTGACCAACAGGGAACCTACGAGCAGTACTTC. Amino acids: CAISDQQGTYEQYF.

This chain connects TRBV11-2 to TRBJ2-7; 8 nucleotides match TRBD1. CDR3 length: 17 amino acids. Germline CDR1 reads SGHAT; CDR2 reads FQNNGV. Trimming took 4 bases from V and 2 from J; bases not matched to a gene: 13. For the CDR3, the DNA is TGTGCCAGCAGCTCTAATAGGACAGGGATTATTACCTACGAGCAGTACGTC. Translating it yields CASSSNRTGIITYEQYV.

The V call is TRBV6-2 or TRBV6-3, the J call TRBJ2-3; 13 bases fit TRBD2. The CDR3 has 19 amino acids. J was trimmed by 6 bases and V by 2 bases; bases with no gene match: 14. Looked up from germline, CDR1 is MNHEY and CDR2 is SVGEGT. CDR3 in amino acids: CASSYHPPGLAGFMDTQYF. Here the CDR3 DNA reads TGTGCCAGCAGTTACCATCCCCCGGGACTAGCGGGGTTCATGGATACGCAGTATTTT.